These 20 T cell receptor beta chains came from one sample sequenced in a study of cytomegalovirus exposure and HLA in healthy donors. Sequencing was performed with immunoSEQ multiplex PCR; in TCRdb, only in-frame clones are kept and a portion is missing. The sample has over 250,000 clones, roughly 87% seen once. The source material was PBMCs. The receptors originated from a woman younger than 45 in good health and CMV-seropositive.

The chain joins TRBV9 to TRBJ1-2; TRBD1 matches at 11 bases. Germline loops: CDR1 SGDLS, CDR2 YYNGEE. This CDR3 is built from 16 residues. The V gene end was trimmed by 3 bases and the J gene end by 6 bases; junction bases not matched to a gene: 10. CDR3 DNA: TGTGCCAGCAGCGCCTGGACAGGGGGCTTTGCGGATGGCTACACCTTC. Translating gives CASSAWTGGFADGYTF.

CDR3 sequence reads: CASSVKGANTIYF. Written as DNA, the CDR3 is TGTGCCAGCAGCGTAAAGGGGGCAAACACCATATATTTT. This chain connects TRBV9 to TRBJ1-3, with 7 bases aligning to TRBD1. CDR3 length: 13 residues. In germline, CDR1 is SGDLS, CDR2 YYNGEE. Germline trimming cut 1 base from V and 6 bases from J; bases unmatched to any gene: 1.

The V gene is TRBV4-3, the J gene TRBJ1-6; the D is unclear. In germline, CDR1 is LGHNA, CDR2 YSLEER. V was cut by 0 bases and J by 0 bases, with 9 bases left in between. The length of the CDR3 is 17 residues. CDR3 coding DNA: TGCGCCAGCAGCCAAGATTTGAGGAGCTCCTATAATTCACCCCTCCACTTT. This codes for CASSQDLRSSYNSPLHF.

The V and J genes are TRBV7-2 and TRBJ2-5; no clear D gene. V lost 4 bases and J 1 base, leaving 7 bases between the germline ends. The CDR3 contains 13 residues. Germline V gene data show CDR1 as SGHTA and CDR2 as FQGNSA. The CDR3 protein is CASSSHLQETQYF. The CDR3 nucleotides read TGTGCCAGCAGCTCCCACCTCCAAGAGACCCAGTACTTC.

The chain combines TRBV25-1 with TRBJ1-4; D perhaps matches TRBD1 (6 bases). Trimming shortened V by 0 bases and J by 8 bases, and 19 bases separated the two germline ends. CDR1 and CDR2 (germline): MGHDK, SYGVNS. CDR3 length: 17 amino acids. CDR3 sequence: CASSEYQGMGGREKLFF. The CDR3 nucleotides read TGTGCCAGCAGTGAATATCAGGGGATGGGGGGGCGAGAAAAACTGTTTTTT.

The chain links TRBV5-1 to TRBJ1-1; unclear D gene. Trimming left V 0 bases short and J 4 bases short, with 19 bases between. CDR3 length: 17 residues. The germline gives CDR1 SGHRS, CDR2 YFSETQ. CDR3 nucleotide sequence: TGCGCCAGCAGCTTGGTGGGCAAGATAAAGGCACGCACTGAAGCTTTCTTT. Its translation is CASSLVGKIKARTEAFF.

The rearrangement links TRBV5-6 to TRBJ2-2, with 9 bases that match TRBD1. Germline-derived CDR1 and CDR2 are SGHDT and YYEEEE. The J segment lost 3 bases and the V segment lost 0 bases, leaving 3 bases of the junction unmatched. This CDR3 contains 16 residues. CDR3 residues: CASSLGQGVYTGELFF. The CDR3 coding sequence is TGTGCCAGCAGCTTGGGACAGGGGGTTTACACCGGGGAGCTGTTTTTT.

The chain uses TRBV18 and TRBJ2-7; 13 bases are shared with TRBD2. Trimming took 4 bases from V and 4 from J; bases not matched to a gene: 7. Germline loops: CDR1 KGHSH, CDR2 LQKENI. This CDR3 contains 16 residues. CDR3 in amino acids: CASSQGLAGSTYEQYF. CDR3 nucleotides: TGTGCCAGCTCACAGGGACTAGCGGGATCGACGTACGAGCAGTACTTC.

This chain uses TRBV5-1 with TRBJ2-3; D is perhaps TRBD1 or TRBD2 (5 bases each). This CDR3 region has 14 residues. Looked up from germline, CDR1 is SGHRS and CDR2 is YFSETQ. Trimming stripped 1 base from V and 4 bases from J, with 10 bases between. In nucleotides, the CDR3 is TGCGCCAGCAGCTTGATTCAGGGAGCAGATACGCAGTATTTT. Amino acid sequence: CASSLIQGADTQYF.

This sequence joins TRBV13 and TRBJ2-7; no definite D call. Germline CDR1 and CDR2: PRHDT and FYEKMQ (reference sequence). The length of the CDR3 is 14 residues. The V and J ends lost 1 base and 0 bases respectively, with 7 bases between them. CDR3 residues: CASSLAPDSYEQYF. The CDR3 DNA sequence: TGTGCCAGCAGCTTAGCCCCTGACTCCTACGAGCAGTACTTC.

The chain has TRBV11-2 and TRBJ2-7; the D gene could be TRBD1 or TRBD2 (5 bases each). From germline, CDR1 is SGHAT and CDR2 FQNNGV. This CDR3 comprises 14 residues. Trimming shortened V by 5 bases and J by 1 base, and 12 bases separated the two germline ends. The DNA of the CDR3 is TGTGCCAGCAGCCCGGGGCTGGGATCCTACGAGCAGTACTTC. Its protein is CASSPGLGSYEQYF.

This clone was seen a handful of times. The J gene is TRBJ1-2, the V gene TRBV7-9; D gene uncertain. Germline V CDR1 and CDR2: SEHNR, FQNEAQ (reference sequence). Trimming left V 8 bases short and J 5 bases short, with 15 bases between. CDR3 size: 13 residues. CDR3 sequence (DNA): TGTGCCAGCTCCACACCGGTGGTATATGGCTACACCTTC. Translation: CASSTPVVYGYTF.

This sequence joins TRBV4-3 and TRBJ2-7, with 11 positions matching TRBD2. J gave up 5 bases and V 0 bases, and 9 bases lay outside the gene matches. The CDR3 spans 17 residues. The germline CDR1 and CDR2 sequences are LGHNA and YSLEER. This chain's CDR3 is CASSQDRASGGWNEQYF. In DNA, the CDR3 is TGCGCCAGCAGCCAAGATCGGGCTAGCGGGGGGTGGAACGAGCAGTACTTC.

The chain is built from TRBV9 and TRBJ1-2; 9 bases match TRBD1. The ends lost 3 bases at V and 5 bases at J; junction bases unmatched: 8. The germline gives CDR1 SGDLS, CDR2 YYNGEE. CDR3 length equals 15 residues. As DNA, the CDR3 is TGTGCCAGCAGCGCAGACCGGGACAGGGTTTATGGCTACACCTTC. Amino acids: CASSADRDRVYGYTF.

The genes are TRBV4-3 and TRBJ1-5; the match to TRBD1 covers 7 bases. V gave up 0 bases and J gave up 2 bases; unmatched junction bases: 10. This CDR3 contains 18 residues. The germline gives CDR1 LGHNA, CDR2 YSLEER. CDR3 DNA: TGCGCCAGCAGCCAAGATCTCCAGGGGGAGATACGCAATCAGCCCCAGCATTTT. Protein product: CASSQDLQGEIRNQPQHF.

The gene calls are TRBV6-6 and TRBJ1-5; weak D call: TRBD1 (6 bases). The CDR3 consists of 14 residues. V was shortened by 7 bases and J by 4 bases, with 14 bases between the two germline ends. Germline values: CDR1 MNHNY, CDR2 SVGAGI (reference sequence). The CDR3 nucleotides read TGTGCCAGCATTCCGACAGGTTCGAATCAGCCCCAGCATTTT. This codes for CASIPTGSNQPQHF.

The V and J genes are TRBV7-3 and TRBJ2-5; 7 nucleotides agree with TRBD2. Germline CDR1 reads SGHTA; CDR2 reads FQGTGA. The CDR3 is 16 amino acids. Losses at the gene ends were 5 bases for V and 1 base for J; bases not matched to a gene: 10. CDR3 coding DNA: TGTGCCAGCAGCCTTAGTTTCGGGGGGTTCCAAGAGACCCAGTACTTC. Translating it yields CASSLSFGGFQETQYF. The full variable domain, completed using reference TRBV7-3 and TRBJ2-5, is GAGVSQTPSNKVTEKGKYVELRCDPISGHTALYWYRQSLGQGPEFLIYFQGTGAADDSGLPNDRFFAVRPEGSVSTLKIQRTERGDSAVYLCASSLSFGGFQETQYFGPGTRLLVL.

The V and J genes are TRBV6-5 and TRBJ1-2; D possibly corresponds to TRBD1 (5 bases). This CDR3 comprises 15 residues. In germline, CDR1 is MNHEY, CDR2 SVGAGI. Trimming removed 2 bases from V and 1 base from J, with 11 bases in between. The CDR3 region is CASSYGSQGNYGYTF. In DNA form, the CDR3 reads TGTGCCAGCAGTTACGGTTCTCAGGGTAACTATGGCTACACCTTC.

The CDR3 loop reads CASSRPGTGVGKLFF. As DNA, the CDR3 is TGTGCCAGCAGCCGGCCCGGGACAGGGGTGGGAAAACTGTTTTTT. The V call is TRBV14, the J call TRBJ1-4; 10 nucleotides align to TRBD1. Trimming took 4 bases from V and 10 from J; bases not matched to a gene: 9. Germline-derived CDR1 and CDR2 are SGHDN and FVKESK. CDR3 length: 15 residues.

This clone appeared once. CDR3 in DNA: TGTGCCAGCAGAGAGCCCAGCGGGAGAACAGATACGCAGTATTTT. Its protein is CASREPSGRTDTQYF. V is TRBV28 and J is TRBJ2-3; 8 bases map to TRBD2. This CDR3 contains 15 residues. CDR1 MDHEN and CDR2 SYDVKM come from the germline V gene. V trimming: 6 bases; J trimming: 3 bases; junction bases outside the gene matches: 8. Based on the CDR3 plus reference TRBV28 and TRBJ2-3, the full variable domain is DVKVTQSSRYLVKRTGEKVFLECVQDMDHENMFWYRQDPGLGLRLIYFSYDVKMKEKGDIPEGYSVSREKKERFSLILESASTNQTSMYLCASREPSGRTDTQYFGPGTRLTVL.